This T cell receptor (beta chain) was sequenced during a study of T cells after yellow fever vaccination (dated by TCRdb to between 2018 and 2021). Regarding the complete study: The SMART-Seq v4 Ultra Low Input RNA kit was used to prepare libraries from fractions with low cell numbers. Blood was drawn at multiple timepoints before and after primary and secondary immunization, with bulk PBMC replicates and cell subsets isolated. To track T-cell clones before and after primary and booster YFV17D yellow fever vaccination, bulk TCR alpha and beta repertoires were sequenced longitudinally. Two healthy male donors, one aged 18 to 30 and one aged 30 to 40 years, were included in the cohort.

Details on this clonotype: Its antigen specificity is not known. Per-nucleotide qualities are absent, and no much larger clonotype sits a single base away.

TCR cDNA was made using 5'RACE template switching, a step that added a universal primer site and unique molecular identifiers. Priming of cDNA synthesis was performed from both the TCR alpha and TCR beta constant segments. Library amplification used two PCR steps, and the second PCR step added sample barcodes and sequencing adapters. Libraries were sequenced on Illumina HiSeq 2500 (2x100 bp) or NovaSeq (2x150 bp). In the paper's pipeline: Reads were demultiplexed and collapsed into UMI consensus sequences with MIGEC, and V(D)J alignment was performed with MiXCR. Vaccine-responding clonotypes were identified with edgeR using replicate PBMC samples, with FDR below 0.01 and a log2 fold change above 5 up to day 15 being required. Each bulk clonotype received a CD4 or CD8 identity based on whether the sequenced CD4 or CD8 repertoire contained that clonotype at higher abundance. TCRdb reprocessed the public reads (quality trimming at Q25 with fastp, clone calling with MiXCR) and kept in-frame beta chains. Rows are unified per CDR3 protein, each entry keeping the most common DNA and genes. In this record, the V and J calls reflect TCRdb's handling and not the investigators' own analysis. The sample records some 670,000 distinct CDR3 sequences, roughly 12% of which are singletons. The ten largest clones take up 15% of the sample.

Between the V and J ends, shortened by 0 bases and 1 base respectively, the junction contains 7 bases. CDR1 DFQATT and CDR2 SNEGSKA were looked up in the germline V gene (reference sequence). The CDR3 spans 14 residues, from the cysteine through the phenylalanine. The CDR3 DNA has 42 bases and is translated from base 1. Results the study describes overall, beyond this receptor: Because the study included only a couple of donors, the extent to which the findings can be generalized is limited. After the booster, most of the clones that had expanded following primary vaccination were detected again (almost 98% of CD4 and 80% to 90% of CD8), which suggests that memory was broadly maintained. Computational filtering was needed because FACS-sorted repertoires could contain abundant contaminating clonotypes from the bulk population. A small fraction of clonotypes showed up in both the CD4 and CD8 compartments, probably as a result of convergent recombination. The secondary T-cell response was found to be weaker but faster than the primary response, with a peak reached on day 5 rather than on day 15.

The treatment or condition label for this specimen denotes: live attenuated yellow fever vaccine strain. At every blood-draw timepoint, two biological replicates of bulk PBMCs were collected. PBMCs were isolated from peripheral blood using a standard Ficoll-Paque protocol. RNA was extracted with TriZol from bulk PBMCs, CD4 and CD8 fractions, and dextramer-positive and dextramer-negative fractions. The chain links TRBV20-1 with TRBJ2-1, with no confident D gene call. The sample here was PBMCs, taken on the day of the yellow fever booster vaccination. This clonotype was sampled from a man aged 30-40 years who received the YFV17D yellow fever vaccine. The CDR3 corresponds to CSARDSLSYNEQFF. DNA sequence: TGCAGTGCTAGAGATTCCCTGTCCTACAATGAGCAGTTCTTC.